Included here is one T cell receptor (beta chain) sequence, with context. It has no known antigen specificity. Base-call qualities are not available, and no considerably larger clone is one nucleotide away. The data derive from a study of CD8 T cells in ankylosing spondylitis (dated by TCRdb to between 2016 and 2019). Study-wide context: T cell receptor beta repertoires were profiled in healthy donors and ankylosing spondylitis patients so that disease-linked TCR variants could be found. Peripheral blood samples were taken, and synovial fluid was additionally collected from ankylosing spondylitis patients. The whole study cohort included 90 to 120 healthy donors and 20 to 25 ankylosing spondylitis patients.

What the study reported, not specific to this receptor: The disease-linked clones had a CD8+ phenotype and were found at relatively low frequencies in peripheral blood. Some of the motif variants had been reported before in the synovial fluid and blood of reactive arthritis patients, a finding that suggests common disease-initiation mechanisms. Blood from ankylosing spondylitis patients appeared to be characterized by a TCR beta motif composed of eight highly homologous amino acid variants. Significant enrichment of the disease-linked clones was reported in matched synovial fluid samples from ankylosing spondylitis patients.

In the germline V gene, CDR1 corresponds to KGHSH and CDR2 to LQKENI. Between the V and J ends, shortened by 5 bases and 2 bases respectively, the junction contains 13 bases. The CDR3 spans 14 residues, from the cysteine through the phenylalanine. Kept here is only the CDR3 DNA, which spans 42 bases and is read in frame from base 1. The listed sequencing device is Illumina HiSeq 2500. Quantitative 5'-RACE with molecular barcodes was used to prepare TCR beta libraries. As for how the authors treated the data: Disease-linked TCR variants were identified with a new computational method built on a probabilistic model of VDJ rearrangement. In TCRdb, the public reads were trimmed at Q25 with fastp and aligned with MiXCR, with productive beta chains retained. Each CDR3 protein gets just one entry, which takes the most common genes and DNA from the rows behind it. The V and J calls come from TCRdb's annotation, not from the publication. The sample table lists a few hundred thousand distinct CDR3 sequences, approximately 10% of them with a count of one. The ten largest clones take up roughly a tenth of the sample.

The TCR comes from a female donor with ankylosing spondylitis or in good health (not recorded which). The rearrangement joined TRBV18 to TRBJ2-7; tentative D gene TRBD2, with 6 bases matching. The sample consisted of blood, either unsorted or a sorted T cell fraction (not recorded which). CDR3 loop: CASSSMDYPYEQYF. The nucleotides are TGTGCCAGCTCATCAATGGACTACCCCTACGAGCAGTACTTC.